This T cell receptor beta chain was sequenced during a study of OX40 agonist ivuxolimab in advanced cancers. Turning to the study itself: Approximately 41% of patients had received prior checkpoint inhibitor therapy.

Looked up from germline, CDR1 is SGHNT and CDR2 is YENEEA. V shed 5 bases and J 8 bases; nucleotides not matched to a gene: 6. This CDR3 is built from 15 residues. Clones were sequenced by immunoSEQ multiplex PCR, and TCRdb holds only the in-frame ones, with some missing. The table lists about 53,000 clones, more than 75% of them singletons. V and J are TRBV11-3 and TRBJ2-1; 13 bases fit TRBD2. The origin of this receptor is an adult with an advanced solid tumor such as melanoma, head and neck, liver or kidney cancer. Source: CD4+ or CD8+ T cells sorted from blood, taken in a trial of the OX40 agonist ivuxolimab. The CDR3 sequence is CASSRTSGRGYEQFF. CDR3 nucleotide sequence: TGTGCCAGCAGCCGAACTAGCGGGAGGGGTTATGAGCAGTTCTTC. The whole variable domain, filled in from reference TRBV11-3 and TRBJ2-1, reads EAGVVQSPRYKIIEKKQPVAFWCNPISGHNTLYWYLQNLGQGPELLIRYENEEAVDDSQLPKDRFSAERLKGVDSTLKIQPAELGDSAVYLCASSRTSGRGYEQFFGPGTRLTVL.